This T cell receptor (beta chain) was identified during a study of cytomegalovirus exposure and HLA in healthy donors. Broader study findings: Productive rates of about 87% or about 30% were seen for most TCR beta V segments in an earlier analysis. Researchers reported in a later analysis that a missense DCLRE1C variant was tied to TCR beta V- and J-gene trimming. HLA-A and HLA-B allele assignments for most subjects were reportedly predicted accurately using TCR beta sequences.

This CDR3 region has 15 residues. Unmatched junction bases numbered 4, after V lost 0 bases and J lost 2 bases. Germline V gene sequence: CDR1 SGHNT, CDR2 YYREEE (reference sequence). In nominal health when sampled, donors likely had unrecorded immune exposures nonetheless. In the PCR, 60 Vbeta and 13 Jbeta primers were used. Method: immunoSEQ multiplex PCR; TCRdb's copy keeps in-frame clones and lacks some. Here the sample table reports about 200,000 clones. Remarks on this clone: Its matching antigen is unknown.

The receptor comes from a girl aged 2 to 9 in good health and CMV-seropositive. The sample was PBMCs. This sequence joins TRBV5-4 and TRBJ1-2; 7 bases are shared with TRBD1. The CDR3 protein is CASSLEQGNNYGYTF. In DNA form, the CDR3 reads TGTGCCAGCAGCTTGGAACAGGGGAACAACTATGGCTACACCTTC. The entire variable domain, with the rest obtained from reference TRBV5-4 and TRBJ1-2, is as follows: ETGVTQSPTHLIKTRGQQVTLRCSSQSGHNTVSWYQQALGQGPQFIFQYYREEENGRGNFPPRFSGLQFPNYSSELNVNALELDDSALYLCASSLEQGNNYGYTFGSGTRLTVV.